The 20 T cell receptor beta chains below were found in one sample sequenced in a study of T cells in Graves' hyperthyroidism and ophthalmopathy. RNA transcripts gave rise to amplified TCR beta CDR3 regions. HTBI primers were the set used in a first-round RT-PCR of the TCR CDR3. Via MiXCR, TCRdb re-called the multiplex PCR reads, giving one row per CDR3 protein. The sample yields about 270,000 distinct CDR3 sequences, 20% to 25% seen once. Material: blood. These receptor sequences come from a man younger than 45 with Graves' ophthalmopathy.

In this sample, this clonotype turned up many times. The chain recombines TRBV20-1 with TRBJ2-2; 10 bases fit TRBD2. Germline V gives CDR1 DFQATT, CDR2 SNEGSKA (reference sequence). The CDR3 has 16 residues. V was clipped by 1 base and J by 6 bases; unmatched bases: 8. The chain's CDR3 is CSARVGLAGAAGELFF. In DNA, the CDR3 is TGCAGTGCTAGAGTGGGGCTAGCGGGAGCGGCCGGGGAGCTGTTTTTT.

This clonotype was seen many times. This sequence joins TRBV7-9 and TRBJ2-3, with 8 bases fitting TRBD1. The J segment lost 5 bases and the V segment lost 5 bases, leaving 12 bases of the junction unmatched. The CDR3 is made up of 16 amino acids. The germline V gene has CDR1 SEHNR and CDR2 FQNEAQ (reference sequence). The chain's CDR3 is CASSTRGQGRRDTQYF. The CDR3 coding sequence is TGTGCCAGCAGCACTAGAGGACAGGGTAGGAGAGATACGCAGTATTTT.

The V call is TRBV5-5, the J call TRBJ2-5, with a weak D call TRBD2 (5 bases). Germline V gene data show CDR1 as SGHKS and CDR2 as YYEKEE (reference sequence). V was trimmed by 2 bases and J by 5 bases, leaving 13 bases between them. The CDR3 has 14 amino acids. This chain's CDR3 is CASSFEGRGETQYF. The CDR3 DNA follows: TGTGCCAGCAGCTTCGAGGGCCGGGGTGAGACCCAGTACTTC.

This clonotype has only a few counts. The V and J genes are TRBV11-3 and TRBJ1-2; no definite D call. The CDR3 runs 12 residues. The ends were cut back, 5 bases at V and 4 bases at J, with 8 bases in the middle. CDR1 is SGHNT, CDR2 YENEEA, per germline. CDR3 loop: CASSADFYGYTF. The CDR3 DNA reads TGTGCCAGCAGCGCCGACTTCTATGGCTACACCTTC.

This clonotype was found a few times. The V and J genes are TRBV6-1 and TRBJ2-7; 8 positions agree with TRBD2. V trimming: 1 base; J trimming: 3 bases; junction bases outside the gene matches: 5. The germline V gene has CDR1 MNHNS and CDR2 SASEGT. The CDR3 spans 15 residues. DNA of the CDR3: TGTGCCAGCAGTGAAGGGACTAGCCTTTACTACGAGCAGTACTTC. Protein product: CASSEGTSLYYEQYF.

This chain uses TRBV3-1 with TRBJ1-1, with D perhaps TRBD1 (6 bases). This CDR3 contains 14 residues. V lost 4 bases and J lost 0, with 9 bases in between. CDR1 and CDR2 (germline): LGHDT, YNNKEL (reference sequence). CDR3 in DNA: TGTGCCAGCAGCCGGACAGCTTTGAACACTGAAGCTTTCTTT. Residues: CASSRTALNTEAFF.

The CDR3 spells CASILAGGFYEQYF. CDR3 nucleotide sequence: TGTGCCAGCATATTAGCGGGTGGATTCTACGAGCAGTACTTC. The chain uses TRBV2 and TRBJ2-7; 7 nucleotides align to TRBD2. Trimming removed 7 bases from V and 3 bases from J; junction bases left unmatched: 9. CDR3 length: 14 amino acids. Germline-derived CDR1 and CDR2 are SNHLY and FYNNEI.

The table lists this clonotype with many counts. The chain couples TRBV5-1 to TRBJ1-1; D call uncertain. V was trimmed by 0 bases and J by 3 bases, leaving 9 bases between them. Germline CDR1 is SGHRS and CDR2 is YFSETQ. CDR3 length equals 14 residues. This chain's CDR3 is CASSLVEGDTEAFF. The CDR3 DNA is TGCGCCAGCAGCTTGGTGGAGGGCGACACTGAAGCTTTCTTT. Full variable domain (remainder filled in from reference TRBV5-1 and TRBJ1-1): KAGVTQTPRYLIKTRGQQVTLSCSPISGHRSVSWYQQTPGQGLQFLFEYFSETQRNKGNFPGRFSGRQFSNSRSEMNVSTLELGDSALYLCASSLVEGDTEAFFGQGTRLTVV.

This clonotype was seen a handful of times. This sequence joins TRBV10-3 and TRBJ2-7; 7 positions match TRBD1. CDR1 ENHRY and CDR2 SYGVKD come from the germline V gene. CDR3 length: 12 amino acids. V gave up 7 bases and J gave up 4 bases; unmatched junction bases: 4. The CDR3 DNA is TGTGCCATCACCCCGACAGGGTACGAGCAGTACTTC. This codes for CAITPTGYEQYF.

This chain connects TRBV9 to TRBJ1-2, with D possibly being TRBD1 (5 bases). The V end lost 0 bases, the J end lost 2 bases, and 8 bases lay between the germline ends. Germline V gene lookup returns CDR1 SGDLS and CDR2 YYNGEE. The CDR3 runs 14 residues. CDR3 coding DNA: TGTGCCAGCAGCGTAGATCAGGGAAACTATGGCTACACCTTC. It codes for CASSVDQGNYGYTF.

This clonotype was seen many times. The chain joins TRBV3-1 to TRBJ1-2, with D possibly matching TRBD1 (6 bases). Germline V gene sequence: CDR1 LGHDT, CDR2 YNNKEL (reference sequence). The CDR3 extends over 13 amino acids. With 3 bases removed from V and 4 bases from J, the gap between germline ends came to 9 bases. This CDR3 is CASSQRRGYGYTF. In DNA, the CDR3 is TGTGCCAGCAGCCAGCGCAGGGGCTATGGCTACACCTTC.

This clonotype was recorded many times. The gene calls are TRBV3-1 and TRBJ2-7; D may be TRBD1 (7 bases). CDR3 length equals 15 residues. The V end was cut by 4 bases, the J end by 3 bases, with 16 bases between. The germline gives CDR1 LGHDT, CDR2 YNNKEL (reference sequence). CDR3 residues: CASSLRGTLGYEQYF. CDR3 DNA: TGTGCCAGCAGCCTCAGGGGGACTTTGGGCTACGAGCAGTACTTC.

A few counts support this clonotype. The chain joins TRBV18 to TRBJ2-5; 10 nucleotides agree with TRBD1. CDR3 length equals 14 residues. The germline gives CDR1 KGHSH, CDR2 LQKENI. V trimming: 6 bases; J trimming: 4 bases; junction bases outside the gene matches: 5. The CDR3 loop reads CASSGGTGVETQYF. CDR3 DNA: TGTGCCAGCTCTGGCGGGACAGGGGTAGAGACCCAGTACTTC.

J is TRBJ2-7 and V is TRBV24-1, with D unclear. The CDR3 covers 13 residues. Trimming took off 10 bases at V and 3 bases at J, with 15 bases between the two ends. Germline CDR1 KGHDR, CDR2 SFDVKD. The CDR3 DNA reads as TGTGCCACTCAGGACCGGTATGACTACGAGCAGTACTTC. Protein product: CATQDRYDYEQYF.

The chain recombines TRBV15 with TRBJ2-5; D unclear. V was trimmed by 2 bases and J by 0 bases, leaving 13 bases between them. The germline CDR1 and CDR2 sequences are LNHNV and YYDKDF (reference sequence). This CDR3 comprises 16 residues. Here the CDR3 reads CATSRIQTTYQETQYF. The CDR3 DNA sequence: TGTGCCACCAGCAGAATCCAGACAACCTACCAAGAGACCCAGTACTTC.

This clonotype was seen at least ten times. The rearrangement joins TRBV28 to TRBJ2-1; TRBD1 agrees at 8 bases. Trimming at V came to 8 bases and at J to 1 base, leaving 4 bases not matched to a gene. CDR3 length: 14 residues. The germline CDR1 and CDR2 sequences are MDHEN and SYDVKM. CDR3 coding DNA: TGTGCCAGCGCAGGGGGCATGTCCTACAATGAGCAGTTCTTC. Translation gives CASAGGMSYNEQFF.

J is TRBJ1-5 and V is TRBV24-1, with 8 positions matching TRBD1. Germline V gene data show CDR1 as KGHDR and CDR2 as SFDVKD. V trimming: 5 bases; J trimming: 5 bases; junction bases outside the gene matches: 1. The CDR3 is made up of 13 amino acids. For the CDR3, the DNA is TGTGCCACCAGTGTACAGGGGGATCAGCCCCAGCATTTT. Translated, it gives CATSVQGDQPQHF.

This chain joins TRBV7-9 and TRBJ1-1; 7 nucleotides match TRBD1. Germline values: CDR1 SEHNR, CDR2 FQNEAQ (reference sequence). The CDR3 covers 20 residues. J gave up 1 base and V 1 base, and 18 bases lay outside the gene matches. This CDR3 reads CASSLVYSRGRTRTNTEAFF. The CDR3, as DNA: TGTGCCAGCAGCTTAGTATATTCGAGGGGGCGGACTCGGACGAACACTGAAGCTTTCTTT. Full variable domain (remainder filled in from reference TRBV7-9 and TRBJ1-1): DTGVSQNPRHKITKRGQNVTFRCDPISEHNRLYWYRQTLGQGPEFLTYFQNEAQLEKSRLLSDRFSAERPKGSFSTLEIQRTEQGDSAMYLCASSLVYSRGRTRTNTEAFFGQGTRLTVV.

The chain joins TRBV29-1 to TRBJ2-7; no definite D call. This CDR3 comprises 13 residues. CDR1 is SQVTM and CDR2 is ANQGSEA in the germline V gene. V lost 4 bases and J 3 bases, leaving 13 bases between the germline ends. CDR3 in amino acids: CSVGVGRSYEQYF. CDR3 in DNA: TGCAGCGTTGGAGTCGGACGCAGCTACGAGCAGTACTTC.

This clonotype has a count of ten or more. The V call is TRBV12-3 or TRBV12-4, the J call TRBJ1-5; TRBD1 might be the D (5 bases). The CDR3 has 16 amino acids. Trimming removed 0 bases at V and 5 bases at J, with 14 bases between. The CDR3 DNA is TGTGCCAGCAGTTTAGCGTTAGGCAGGGCCCATCAGCCCCAGCATTTT. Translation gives CASSLALGRAHQPQHF.